This record covers a single T cell receptor (beta chain). This sample was included in a study of T cell changes during pregnancy in multiple sclerosis. V dropped 8 bases and J dropped 5; count of bases not matched to a gene: 6. Germline CDR1 SNHLY, CDR2 FYNNEI. This CDR3 has 12 residues. Profiled with immunoSEQ multiplex PCR; TCRdb holds only in-frame clones, not every one. Of 95,000 to 110,000 clones in the sample, around 94% were seen once. The sequencing used peripheral blood, collected after pregnancy. This chain joins TRBV2 and TRBJ2-7; 7 bases are shared with TRBD2. The clonotype was recovered from a female donor with multiple sclerosis, enrolled in a pregnancy study. This CDR3 is CASRGEDHEQYF. CDR3 sequence (DNA): TGTGCCAGCCGGGGGGAGGACCACGAGCAGTACTTC.